Reported below is one TCR beta chain. TCRdb's table, derived via immunoSEQ multiplex PCR, lists solely in-frame clones and lacks some. This sample yields 55,000 to 75,000 clones, of which more than 75% are seen a single time; approximately 1.5% belongs to the top ten. With V trimmed by 2 bases and J by 5 bases, 5 bases remained unmatched. Germline values: CDR1 MGHRA, CDR2 YSYEKL. CDR3 length: 15 amino acids. The data are from a study of T cell changes during pregnancy in multiple sclerosis. The specimen was peripheral blood, collected in the third trimester of pregnancy. The chain carries TRBV4-1 and TRBJ1-5; 8 bases are a match to TRBD1. The source is a female donor in good health, enrolled as a control in a pregnancy study. Here the CDR3 reads CASSQSDRVDQPQHF. CDR3 nucleotides: TGCGCCAGCAGCCAATCGGACAGGGTAGATCAGCCCCAGCATTTT.